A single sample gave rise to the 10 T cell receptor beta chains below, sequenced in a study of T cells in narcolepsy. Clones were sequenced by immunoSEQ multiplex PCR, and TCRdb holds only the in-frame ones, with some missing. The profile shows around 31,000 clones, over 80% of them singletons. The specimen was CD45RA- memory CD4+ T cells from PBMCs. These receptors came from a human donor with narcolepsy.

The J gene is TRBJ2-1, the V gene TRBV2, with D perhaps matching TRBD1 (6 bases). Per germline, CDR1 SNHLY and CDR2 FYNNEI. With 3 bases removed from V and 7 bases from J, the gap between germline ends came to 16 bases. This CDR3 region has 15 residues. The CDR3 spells CASSEGQGQGNEQFF. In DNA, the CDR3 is TGTGCCAGCAGTGAGGGGCAGGGGCAGGGTAATGAGCAGTTCTTC.

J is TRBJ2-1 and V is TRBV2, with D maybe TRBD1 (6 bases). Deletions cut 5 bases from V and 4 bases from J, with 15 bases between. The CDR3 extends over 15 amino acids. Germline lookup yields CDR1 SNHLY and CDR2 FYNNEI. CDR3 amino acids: CASSTGTQSYNEQFF. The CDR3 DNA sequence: TGTGCCAGCAGTACCGGGACACAGTCTTACAATGAGCAGTTCTTC.

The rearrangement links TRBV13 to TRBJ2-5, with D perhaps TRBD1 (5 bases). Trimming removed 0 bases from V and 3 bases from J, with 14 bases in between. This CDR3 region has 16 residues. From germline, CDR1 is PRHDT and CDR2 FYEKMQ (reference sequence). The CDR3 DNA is TGTGCCAGCAGCTTAGGAATTTTTCAAGGGGAAGAGACCCAGTACTTC. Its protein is CASSLGIFQGEETQYF.

The CDR3: CASSATTSGGVNTDTQYF. CDR3 bases: TGCGCCAGCAGTGCAACAACTAGCGGGGGGGTCAACACAGATACGCAGTATTTT. The rearrangement joins TRBV10-1 to TRBJ2-3; 13 positions match TRBD2. V gave up 4 bases and J gave up 2 bases; unmatched junction bases: 9. This CDR3 is 18 amino acids long. The germline CDR1 and CDR2 sequences are WNHNN and SYGVQD (reference sequence).

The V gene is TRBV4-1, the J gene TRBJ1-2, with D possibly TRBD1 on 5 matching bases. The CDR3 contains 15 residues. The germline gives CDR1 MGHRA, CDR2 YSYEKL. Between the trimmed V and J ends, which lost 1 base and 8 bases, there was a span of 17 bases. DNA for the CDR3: TGCGCCAGCAGCCAAGTCGCAGGGCCGATTGGGGGCTACACCTTC. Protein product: CASSQVAGPIGGYTF.

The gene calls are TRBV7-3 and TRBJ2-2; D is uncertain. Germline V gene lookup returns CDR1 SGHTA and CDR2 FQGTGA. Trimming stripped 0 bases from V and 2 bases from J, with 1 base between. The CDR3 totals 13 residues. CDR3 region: CASSLTNTGELFF. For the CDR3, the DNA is TGTGCCAGCAGCTTAACCAACACCGGGGAGCTGTTTTTT.

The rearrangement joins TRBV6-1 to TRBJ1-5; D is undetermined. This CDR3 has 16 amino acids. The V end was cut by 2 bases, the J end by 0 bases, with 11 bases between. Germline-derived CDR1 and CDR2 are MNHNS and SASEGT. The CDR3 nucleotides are TGTGCCAGCAGTGAAAGGAGGGATTATAGCAATCAGCCCCAGCATTTT. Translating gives CASSERRDYSNQPQHF.

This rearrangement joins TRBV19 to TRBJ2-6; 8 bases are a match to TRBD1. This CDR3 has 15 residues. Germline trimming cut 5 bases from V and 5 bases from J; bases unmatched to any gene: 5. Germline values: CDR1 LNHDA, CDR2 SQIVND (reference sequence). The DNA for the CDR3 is TGTGCCAGTAGTGCAGGGACAGGACGGGCCAACGTCCTGACTTTC. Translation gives CASSAGTGRANVLTF.

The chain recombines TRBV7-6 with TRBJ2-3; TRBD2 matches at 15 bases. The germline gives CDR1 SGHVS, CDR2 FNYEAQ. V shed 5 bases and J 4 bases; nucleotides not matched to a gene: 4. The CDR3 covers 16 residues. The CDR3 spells CASSVGLAGGADTQYF. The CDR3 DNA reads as TGTGCCAGCAGCGTCGGACTAGCGGGAGGGGCAGATACGCAGTATTTT.

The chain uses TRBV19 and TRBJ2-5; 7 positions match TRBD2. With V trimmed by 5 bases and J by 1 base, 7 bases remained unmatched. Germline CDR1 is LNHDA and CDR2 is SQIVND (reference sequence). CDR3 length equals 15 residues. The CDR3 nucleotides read TGTGCCAGTAGTTTCGGGACTACCACCCAAGAGACCCAGTACTTC. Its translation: CASSFGTTTQETQYF.